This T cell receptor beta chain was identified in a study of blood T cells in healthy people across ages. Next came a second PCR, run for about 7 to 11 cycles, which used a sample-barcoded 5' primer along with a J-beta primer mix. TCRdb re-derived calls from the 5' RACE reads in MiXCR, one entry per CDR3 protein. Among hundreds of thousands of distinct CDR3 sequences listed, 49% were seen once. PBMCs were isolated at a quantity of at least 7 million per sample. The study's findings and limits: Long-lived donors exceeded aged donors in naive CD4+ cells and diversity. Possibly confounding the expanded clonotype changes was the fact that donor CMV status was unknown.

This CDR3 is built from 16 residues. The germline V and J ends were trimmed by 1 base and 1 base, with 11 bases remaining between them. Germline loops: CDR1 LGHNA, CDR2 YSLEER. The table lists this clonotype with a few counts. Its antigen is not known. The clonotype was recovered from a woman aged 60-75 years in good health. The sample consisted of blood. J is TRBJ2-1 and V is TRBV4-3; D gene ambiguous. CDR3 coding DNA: TGCGCCAGCAGCCAAGTGTGGTCGGGTTCCTACAATGAGCAGTTCTTC. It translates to CASSQVWSGSYNEQFF.